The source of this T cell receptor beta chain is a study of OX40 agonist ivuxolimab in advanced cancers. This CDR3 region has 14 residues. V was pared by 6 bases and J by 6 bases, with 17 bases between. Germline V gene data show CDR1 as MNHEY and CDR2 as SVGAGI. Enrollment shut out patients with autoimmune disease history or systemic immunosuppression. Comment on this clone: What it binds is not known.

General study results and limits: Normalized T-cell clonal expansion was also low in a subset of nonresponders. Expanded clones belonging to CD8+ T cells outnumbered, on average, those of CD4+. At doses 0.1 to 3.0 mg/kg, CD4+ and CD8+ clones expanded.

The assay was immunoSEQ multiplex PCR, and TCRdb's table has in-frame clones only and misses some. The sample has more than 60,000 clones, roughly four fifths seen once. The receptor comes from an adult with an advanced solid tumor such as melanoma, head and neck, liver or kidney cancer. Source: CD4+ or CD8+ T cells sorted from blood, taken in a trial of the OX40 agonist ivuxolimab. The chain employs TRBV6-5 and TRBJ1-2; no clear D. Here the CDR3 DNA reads TGTGCCAGCAGGACGACGGAGCGGTACAATGGCTACACCTTC. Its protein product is CASRTTERYNGYTF.